The 5 T cell receptor beta chains presented below share a single source sample, sequenced in a study of T cells in Graves' hyperthyroidism and ophthalmopathy. Amplified regions were TCR beta CDR3 sequences from RNA transcripts. In the first-round RT-PCR of the TCR CDR3, the HTBI primer set was used. TCRdb itself ran the multiplex PCR reads through MiXCR, one entry per CDR3 protein. The table lists around 350,000 distinct CDR3 sequences, roughly a sixth of them singletons. The sample taken for sequencing was blood. These receptors came from a young woman with Graves' hyperthyroidism that later progressed to Graves' ophthalmopathy.

This clonotype was counted between two and nine times. The V call is TRBV27, the J call TRBJ2-1, with D perhaps assigned TRBD1 or TRBD2 (5 bases each). The CDR3 runs to 16 residues. CDR1 and CDR2 from the germline V gene are MNHEY and SMNVEV (reference sequence). With 0 bases removed from V and 10 bases from J, the gap between germline ends came to 19 bases. The CDR3 spells CASSLSDGTYKQEQFF. CDR3 DNA: TGTGCCAGCAGTTTATCTGACGGGACGTATAAACAGGAGCAGTTCTTC.

This clonotype has a count of ten or more. The CDR3 region is CASSPAGVSGNTIYF. The CDR3 DNA reads TGTGCCAGCAGCCCTGCTGGGGTATCTGGAAACACCATATATTTT. The rearrangement uses TRBV11-2 and TRBJ1-3, with unresolved D. The CDR3 is 15 residues long. V lost 5 bases, J lost 1 base, and 12 bases lay in between. Germline V CDR1 and CDR2: SGHAT, FQNNGV.

Only a few counts were recorded for this clonotype. This sequence joins TRBV5-8 and TRBJ2-5; D is unclear. V dropped 0 bases and J dropped 5 bases, with 11 bases sitting between them. Per germline, CDR1 SGHTS and CDR2 YDEGEE. The length of the CDR3 is 14 residues. CDR3 nucleotide sequence: TGTGCCAGCAGCTTGGCCCGAGGAAGCGAGACCCAGTACTTC. Translation gives CASSLARGSETQYF.

This clonotype occurred many times. CDR3 sequence: CASENRDYGYTF. CDR3 sequence (DNA): TGTGCCAGCGAGAACAGGGACTATGGCTACACCTTC. The chain has TRBV2 and TRBJ1-2; D possibly corresponds to TRBD1 (6 bases). The CDR3 spans 12 residues. V lost 8 bases, J lost 3 bases, and 10 bases lay in between. The germline gives CDR1 SNHLY, CDR2 FYNNEI.

This clonotype was detected many times. The chain combines TRBV7-8 with TRBJ1-2; TRBD1 matches at 7 bases. CDR1 is SGHVS and CDR2 is FQNEAQ in the germline V gene. V dropped 5 bases and J dropped 0; count of bases not matched to a gene: 12. The CDR3 has 17 residues. Written as DNA, the CDR3 is TGTGCCAGCAGCGCCCGGGACAGAGAGATAGCTAACTATGGCTACACCTTC. Amino acid sequence: CASSARDREIANYGYTF.